Reported below is one T cell receptor beta chain. TCRdb's table, derived via immunoSEQ multiplex PCR, lists solely in-frame clones and lacks some. The data show fewer than 85,000 clones, roughly 91% seen once. This entry comes from a study of control samples from healthy donors and cancer patients. The sequence derives from a man in his thirties or forties in good health. Sequencing input: blood.

CDR3 protein: CASGLVRGTGANVLTF. In DNA form, the CDR3 reads TGTGCTAGTGGTTTGGTTCGCGGAACTGGGGCCAACGTCCTGACTTTC. The V and J genes are TRBV12-5 and TRBJ2-6; D call uncertain. Germline V gene data show CDR1 as LGHNT and CDR2 as FRNRAP. Trimming pared 0 bases from V and 2 bases from J, leaving 8 bases between. This CDR3 is built from 16 residues.